This T cell receptor (beta chain) was captured by sequencing in a study of radiation and T cells in renal cell carcinoma. V gave up 3 bases and J gave up 12 bases, with 20 bases separating them. Germline values: CDR1 KGHSH, CDR2 LQKENI. The CDR3 spans 14 residues. Study outcomes and limitations: In blood, top tumor clones expanded by 2 weeks, shrinking by 4.

Time point here: blood 4 weeks post-SBRT, at nephrectomy. The treatment: 15 Gy SBRT to primary tumor, nephrectomy 4 weeks later. The method was immunoSEQ multiplex PCR; TCRdb's version includes in-frame clones alone and lacks a portion of them. The sample consists of 60,000 to 75,000 clones, about 80% of them appearing once. As regards this clone: Its specificity is not known.

The genes are TRBV18 and TRBJ1-2; tentatively, D is TRBD1 (6 bases). This TCR was sampled from a man aged 55 to 70 with renal cell carcinoma. Sequencing used blood, obtained from a patient whose treatment included radiotherapy and nephrectomy. The CDR3 sequence is CASSPSRGQAVNTF. The CDR3 DNA is TGTGCCAGCTCACCGTCTCGGGGACAAGCTGTGAACACCTTC.